The 4 T cell receptor beta chains presented below share a single source sample, sequenced in a study of blood T cell repertoires in COVID-19. Profiling relied on immunoSEQ multiplex PCR, and the TCRdb table lists in-frame clones only, not all of them. The sample records some 110,000 clones, roughly 84% being singletons. Sequencing used PBMCs or T cells enriched from blood (not recorded which). These receptors were collected from a woman aged 30 to 39 who had recovered from COVID-19.

V is TRBV2 and J is TRBJ2-1; D possibly corresponds to TRBD2 (6 bases). In germline, CDR1 is SNHLY, CDR2 FYNNEI. V was clipped by 6 bases and J by 12 bases, with 27 bases between them. The CDR3 has 16 amino acids. The CDR3 nucleotides are TGTGCCAGCAGCCTGACGACTAGGAATACAATGAGCGCGCAGTTCTTC. This translates into CASSLTTRNTMSAQFF.

The rearrangement links TRBV7-8 to TRBJ2-1, with D possibly matching TRBD2 (5 bases). V lost 3 bases and J lost 1, with 13 bases in between. The V gene's germline CDR1 is SGHVS and CDR2 FQNEAQ. This CDR3 is built from 16 residues. The DNA of the CDR3 is TGTGCCAGCAGCTTGCTAGCTACATCGTCCTACAATGAGCAGTTCTTC. Translated, it gives CASSLLATSSYNEQFF.

This clone rates as medium-sized. This chain joins TRBV3-1 (or the pseudogene TRBV3-2) and TRBJ2-7; D is unclear. The V gene lost 2 bases and the J gene lost 2 bases, with 10 bases spanning the gap. Germline V CDR1 and CDR2: LGHDT, YNNKEL (reference sequence). The length of the CDR3 is 14 residues. CDR3: CASSQTDLAYEQYF. The DNA for the CDR3 is TGTGCCAGCAGCCAAACTGACTTAGCCTACGAGCAGTACTTC.

The gene calls are TRBV19 and TRBJ1-5; TRBD1 might be the D (5 bases). V gave up 0 bases and J gave up 0 bases, with 6 bases separating them. The CDR3 loop spans 15 amino acids. Germline CDR1 reads LNHDA; CDR2 reads SQIVND (reference sequence). The CDR3 protein is CASSIDGGSNQPQHF. For the CDR3, the DNA is TGTGCCAGTAGTATAGACGGGGGTAGCAATCAGCCCCAGCATTTT.